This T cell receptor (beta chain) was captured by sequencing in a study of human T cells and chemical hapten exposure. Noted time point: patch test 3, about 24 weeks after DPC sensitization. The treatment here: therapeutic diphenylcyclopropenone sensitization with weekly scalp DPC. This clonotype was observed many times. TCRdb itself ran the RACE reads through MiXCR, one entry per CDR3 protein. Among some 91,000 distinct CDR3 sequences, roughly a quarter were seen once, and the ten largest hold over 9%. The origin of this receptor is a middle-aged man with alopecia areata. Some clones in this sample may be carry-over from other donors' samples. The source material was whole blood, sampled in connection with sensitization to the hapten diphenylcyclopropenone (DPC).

CDR3 bases: TGCAGTGCCATGGGACAGGGCTCCTACAATGAGCAGTTCTTC. It is translated as CSAMGQGSYNEQFF. The chain is built from TRBV20-1 and TRBJ2-1, with 9 bases fitting TRBD1. The CDR3 has 14 amino acids. V was clipped by 6 bases and J by 0 bases; unmatched bases: 3. The V gene's germline CDR1 is DFQATT and CDR2 SNEGSKA (reference sequence).